Presented here are 13 T cell receptor beta chains from one specimen sequenced in a study of a mutant IDH1 vaccine in newly diagnosed glioma. Time point: week 5, during vaccination. It was 300 ug of mutant IDH1 20-mer peptide that made up each vaccine dose, given with topical imiquimod. Produced via immunoSEQ multiplex PCR; TCRdb's table is partial and in-frame only. The data hold around 56,000 clones, with around 80% observed a single time. The antigens for these receptors are not known. Source: PBMCs, taken from a glioma patient whose treatment included an IDH1 peptide vaccine. The receptors here all came from a young man with glioma.

The chain links TRBV14 to TRBJ2-7, with D hard to call. V was cut by 0 bases and J by 11 bases, with 17 bases left in between. This CDR3 is built from 14 residues. CDR1 SGHDN and CDR2 FVKESK come from the germline V gene. CDR3 in amino acids: CASSQDGVGNLEYF. The CDR3 DNA reads TGTGCCAGCAGCCAAGATGGTGTAGGGAACCTCGAGTACTTC.

The genes are TRBV9 and TRBJ1-1; D remains unclear. Trimming cost V 0 bases and J 0 bases, with 3 bases left between them. This CDR3 region has 13 residues. Germline lookup yields CDR1 SGDLS and CDR2 YYNGEE. The DNA of the CDR3 is TGTGCCAGCAGCGTAGCCATGAACACTGAAGCTTTCTTT. Residues: CASSVAMNTEAFF.

The table lists this clone with a count of one. This chain joins TRBV7-8 and TRBJ1-5; D gene ambiguous. The V gene's germline CDR1 is SGHVS and CDR2 FQNEAQ. The CDR3 loop spans 19 amino acids. V was cut by 3 bases and J by 0 bases, with 21 bases left in between. The CDR3 DNA reads TGTGCCAGCAGCTTGAGCTCGGGCGGCGGTATTTATAGCAATCAGCCCCAGCATTTT. Translating gives CASSLSSGGGIYSNQPQHF. The full variable domain, completed using reference TRBV7-8 and TRBJ1-5, is GAGVSQSPRYKVAKRGQDVALRCDPISGHVSLFWYQQALGQGPEFLTYFQNEAQLDKSGLPSDRFFAERPEGSVSTLKIQRTQQEDSAVYLCASSLSSGGGIYSNQPQHFGDGTRLSIL.

V and J are TRBV7-8 and TRBJ2-1; perhaps TRBD2 as D (6 bases). Per germline, CDR1 SGHVS and CDR2 FQNEAQ. Trimming left V 5 bases short and J 4 bases short, with 15 bases between. The CDR3 is 15 residues long. The DNA of the CDR3 is TGTGCCAGCAGCCAAGTGGGGGGTTTTTACAATGAGCAGTTCTTC. Protein: CASSQVGGFYNEQFF.

The count of this clone is one. This CDR3 reads CASSEEWGRGTYYEQYF. The CDR3 DNA follows: TGTGCCAGCAGTGAAGAATGGGGGCGCGGTACGTACTACGAGCAGTACTTC. This chain links TRBV6-1 with TRBJ2-7; possibly TRBD1 for D (6 bases). The CDR3 has 17 residues. Between the trimmed V and J ends, which lost 1 base and 3 bases, there was a span of 19 bases. Germline CDR1 is MNHNS and CDR2 is SASEGT.

The V and J genes are TRBV28 and TRBJ2-7; 9 bases match TRBD1. V shed 2 bases and J 7 bases; nucleotides not matched to a gene: 3. Germline loops: CDR1 MDHEN, CDR2 SYDVKM. The CDR3 has 13 residues. The DNA for the CDR3 is TGTGCCAGCAGTTTAACAGGGGGCGGGGAGCAGTACTTC. Its protein is CASSLTGGGEQYF.

This clone has more than one count but fewer than ten. The chain uses TRBV4-2 and TRBJ1-6; 7 bases agree with TRBD1. The junction had 4 bases not matched to a gene; V was cut back by 2 bases and J by 6 bases. The germline V gene encodes CDR1 LGHNA and CDR2 YNFKEQ. The CDR3 runs 15 residues. The CDR3 spells CASSQTTGSNSPLHF. Here the CDR3 DNA reads TGTGCCAGCAGCCAAACGACAGGGTCTAATTCACCCCTCCACTTT.

This clone has more than one count but fewer than ten. The chain employs TRBV10-2 and TRBJ1-5; perhaps TRBD1 as D (5 bases). Germline CDR1 reads WSHSY; CDR2 reads SAAADI. CDR3 size: 16 residues. The germline V and J ends were trimmed by 4 bases and 0 bases, with 13 bases remaining between them. CDR3 residues: CASSGTMIYSNQPQHF. The DNA of the CDR3 is TGCGCCAGCAGTGGGACAATGATTTATAGCAATCAGCCCCAGCATTTT.

The chain is built from TRBV4-1 and TRBJ2-3, with 11 bases matching TRBD2. V shed 4 bases and J 4 bases; nucleotides not matched to a gene: 7. Germline lookup yields CDR1 MGHRA and CDR2 YSYEKL. This CDR3 spans 16 amino acids. CDR3 loop: CASSPLAGALPDTQYF. CDR3 bases: TGCGCCAGCAGCCCACTAGCGGGGGCCCTGCCAGATACGCAGTATTTT.

The chain links TRBV6-1 to TRBJ2-1; the D gene is possibly TRBD1 (5 bases). The ends were cut back, 6 bases at V and 6 bases at J, with 6 bases in the middle. This CDR3 has 11 amino acids. The germline CDR1 and CDR2 sequences are MNHNS and SASEGT. The CDR3 nucleotides are TGTGCCAGCAGAGGGGTCAATGAGCAGTTCTTC. Its protein product is CASRGVNEQFF.

This rearrangement joins TRBV4-1 to TRBJ1-6, with D hard to call. Trimming stripped 3 bases from V and 6 bases from J, with 9 bases between. Germline CDR1 reads MGHRA; CDR2 reads YSYEKL. The CDR3 totals 14 residues. The CDR3 region is CASSHPAGNSPLHF. As DNA, the CDR3 is TGCGCCAGCAGCCACCCCGCCGGTAATTCACCCCTCCACTTT.

This sequence joins TRBV5-1 and TRBJ1-2, with 8 bases identical to TRBD1. Germline lookup yields CDR1 SGHRS and CDR2 YFSETQ. Trimming cost V 0 bases and J 3 bases; bases outside gene matches: 4. This CDR3 spans 15 amino acids. The CDR3 protein is CASSLANRGDYGYTF. CDR3 DNA sequence: TGCGCCAGCAGCTTGGCCAACAGGGGGGACTATGGCTACACCTTC.

The genes are TRBV29-1 and TRBJ2-3; D call uncertain. Germline CDR1 SQVTM, CDR2 ANQGSEA. V was cut by 2 bases and J by 2 bases, with 14 bases left in between. The CDR3 consists of 15 residues. CDR3 in amino acids: CSVESATRITDTQYF. The CDR3 DNA reads TGCAGCGTTGAATCGGCCACCCGAATCACAGATACGCAGTATTTT.